This entry is about one T cell receptor (beta chain). No antigen is known for it. The sample comes from a study of PD-1 blockade in classical Hodgkin lymphoma. Notes on the study in general: Significantly greater TCR diversity emerged by C4D1 in CD4+ cells but not CD8+ cells.

The V gene end was trimmed by 6 bases and the J gene end by 5 bases; junction bases not matched to a gene: 5. Per germline, CDR1 MNHEY and CDR2 SVGAGI. The CDR3 length is 15 residues. Every patient had relapsed following autologous stem cell transplantation, and cohorts differed in brentuximab vedotin exposure. CD4+ T cells were purified from thawed PBMCs by negative selection. TCRdb's table, derived via immunoSEQ multiplex PCR, lists solely in-frame clones and lacks some. The sample contains thousands of clones, almost 80% of which appear only once. This chain joins TRBV6-5 and TRBJ1-5; 12 bases are shared with TRBD1. Sequencing was performed on CD4+ T cells from blood, taken at baseline. The receptor was isolated from a human donor with classical Hodgkin lymphoma. The CDR3 loop is CASRTGTGGYQPQHF. In nucleotides, the CDR3 is TGTGCCAGCAGGACCGGGACAGGGGGCTATCAGCCCCAGCATTTT.